The 16 T cell receptor beta chains presented below share a single source sample, sequenced in a study of cytomegalovirus exposure and HLA in healthy donors. With 60 Vbeta and 13 Jbeta primers, the PCR was carried out. Clones were sequenced by immunoSEQ multiplex PCR, and TCRdb holds only the in-frame ones, with some missing. The sample lists fewer than 65,000 clones, 70% to 85% occurring once. The specimen was PBMCs. These receptors were obtained from a man between 25 and 39 years old in good health and CMV-seronegative.

This chain connects TRBV6-5 to TRBJ2-7, with TRBD2 matching over 10 bases. Trimming at V came to 5 bases and at J to 3 bases, leaving 4 bases not matched to a gene. The CDR3 totals 14 residues. The germline V gene encodes CDR1 MNHEY and CDR2 SVGAGI. This CDR3 is CASSTSGDNYEQYF. For the CDR3, the DNA is TGTGCCAGCAGTACTAGCGGGGATAACTACGAGCAGTACTTC.

The rearrangement links TRBV7-2 to TRBJ2-5; TRBD2 matches at 7 bases. The CDR3 sequence is 15 residues long. CDR1 and CDR2 (germline): SGHTA, FQGNSA. V lost 5 bases, J lost 6 bases, and 12 bases stayed unmatched. CDR3 in DNA: TGTGCCAGCAGCCCAAGACTAGCCGGAGGTCAGACCCAGTACTTC. It yields the protein CASSPRLAGGQTQYF.

V usage is TRBV28 and J usage is TRBJ1-4; tentative D call: TRBD1 (6 bases). This CDR3 comprises 15 residues. V lost 6 bases to trimming and J lost 10 bases, with 21 bases between them. Germline V gives CDR1 MDHEN, CDR2 SYDVKM. The CDR3 DNA sequence: TGTGCCAGCAGCTTAGGGGGGACGGGGGACGGAAAACTGTTTTTT. Translated: CASSLGGTGDGKLFF.

The V call is TRBV7-9, the J call TRBJ2-1; TRBD2 agrees at 11 bases. CDR3 length equals 15 residues. V shed 1 base and J 7 bases; nucleotides not matched to a gene: 3. Germline values: CDR1 SEHNR, CDR2 FQNEAQ (reference sequence). The CDR3 loop reads CASSLVGLADNEQFF. The CDR3 coding sequence is TGTGCCAGCAGCTTAGTGGGACTAGCGGATAATGAGCAGTTCTTC.

The chain employs TRBV18 and TRBJ2-7, with a weak D call TRBD1 (6 bases). Per germline, CDR1 KGHSH and CDR2 LQKENI. Trimming removed 3 bases from V and 3 bases from J, with 12 bases in between. The CDR3 loop spans 14 amino acids. CDR3 DNA: TGTGCCAGCTCACCGAGACAGGACAGCTACGAGCAGTACTTC. This translates into CASSPRQDSYEQYF.

The J gene is TRBJ1-5, the V gene TRBV6-5; TRBD1 is a possible D gene (6 bases). Germline CDR1 reads MNHEY; CDR2 reads SVGAGI. There are 15 residues in the CDR3. V lost 0 bases and J 5 bases, leaving 11 bases between the germline ends. The CDR3 nucleotides are TGTGCCAGCAGTTACTCACAGGGAGGGTATCAGCCCCAGCATTTT. The encoded protein is CASSYSQGGYQPQHF.

The rearrangement links TRBV9 to TRBJ1-1, with D perhaps TRBD1 (5 bases). Looked up from germline, CDR1 is SGDLS and CDR2 is YYNGEE. V was pared by 0 bases and J by 3 bases, with 18 bases between. CDR3 length: 17 residues. This CDR3 reads CASSVGFGAGRDTEAFF. The CDR3 DNA sequence: TGTGCCAGCAGCGTAGGTTTTGGGGCTGGGAGGGACACTGAAGCTTTCTTT.

A few counts support this clone. The chain employs TRBV6-5 and TRBJ1-1, with unresolved D. Germline V gene data show CDR1 as MNHEY and CDR2 as SVGAGI. The CDR3 is 14 amino acids. The V end lost 0 bases, the J end lost 1 base, and 6 bases lay between the germline ends. The CDR3 nucleotides read TGTGCCAGCAGTTACTCCTCGTGGAACACTGAAGCTTTCTTT. Protein sequence: CASSYSSWNTEAFF.

This rearrangement joins TRBV10-2 to TRBJ2-3; TRBD2 is a possible D gene (6 bases). The CDR3 contains 18 residues. With 0 bases removed from V and 3 bases from J, the gap between germline ends came to 19 bases. Germline CDR1 WSHSY, CDR2 SAAADI. The CDR3: CASSESGGKGIRTDTQYF. The CDR3 nucleotides are TGCGCCAGCAGTGAGTCGGGAGGAAAAGGGATTCGGACAGATACGCAGTATTTT.

The chain recombines TRBV19 with TRBJ2-5, with 12 bases matching TRBD2. This CDR3 is 15 amino acids long. Unmatched junction bases numbered 9, after V lost 8 bases and J lost 5 bases. Germline CDR1 is LNHDA and CDR2 is SQIVND (reference sequence). The CDR3, as DNA: TGTGCCAGTCGCTCTAGCGGGGGGGCCGGGGAGACCCAGTACTTC. Protein: CASRSSGGAGETQYF.

Points on this clone: A junction boundary mismatches the germline segment, possibly from a read error. The gene calls are TRBV28 and TRBJ2-4; D is perhaps TRBD1 (6 bases). This CDR3 has 16 amino acids. Germline CDR1 and CDR2: MDHEN and SYDVKM. CDR3: CASSLSRRGTLNMQYF. DNA for the CDR3: TGTGCCAGCAGTTTATCCCGCAGGGGCACATTAAACATGCAGTACTTC.

This chain links TRBV7-9 with TRBJ2-1, with TRBD2 matching over 10 bases. Germline CDR1 is SEHNR and CDR2 is FQNEAQ (reference sequence). V trimming: 4 bases; J trimming: 10 bases; junction bases outside the gene matches: 4. This CDR3 is built from 13 residues. Here the CDR3 DNA reads TGTGCCAGCAGCTCTAGCGGGAGTGGGGAGCAGTTCTTC. As protein: CASSSSGSGEQFF.

The rearrangement uses TRBV30 and TRBJ1-6; the D is unclear. Looked up from germline, CDR1 is GTSNPN and CDR2 is SVGIG (reference sequence). The V and J ends lost 8 bases and 3 bases respectively, with 11 bases between them. The CDR3 totals 13 residues. The DNA for the CDR3 is TGTGCCCTAGGACGGGACTATAATTCACCCCTCCACTTT. Translated, it gives CALGRDYNSPLHF.

J is TRBJ2-3 and V is TRBV10-2; 11 bases are shared with TRBD2. From germline, CDR1 is WSHSY and CDR2 SAAADI. Losses at the gene ends were 7 bases for V and 2 bases for J; bases not matched to a gene: 5. The CDR3 runs 15 residues. Written as DNA, the CDR3 is TGCGCCAGCACTGGACTAGCGGGTTCCACAGATACGCAGTATTTT. Amino acids: CASTGLAGSTDTQYF.

The chain carries TRBV10-3 and TRBJ2-7; D perhaps matches TRBD2 (6 bases). CDR1 is ENHRY, CDR2 SYGVKD, per germline. Trimming pared 5 bases from V and 7 bases from J, leaving 24 bases between. The CDR3 has 16 residues. The CDR3 nucleotides are TGTGCCATCAGTAAAACCACCGGGACTGCTTACGCGGAGCAGTACTTC. Translated: CAISKTTGTAYAEQYF.

The chain is built from TRBV11-2 and TRBJ2-1, with TRBD2 as a possible D gene (6 bases). V lost 10 bases to trimming and J lost 4 bases, with 11 bases between them. Germline V lookup: CDR1 SGHAT, CDR2 FQNNGV. This CDR3 is 12 amino acids long. CDR3: CAIGGLYNEQFF. The DNA of the CDR3 is TGTGCCATCGGGGGTCTTTACAATGAGCAGTTCTTC.